This is a list of T cell receptor beta chains from one sample in a study of blood T cell repertoires in COVID-19. Measured with immunoSEQ multiplex PCR; TCRdb has only the in-frame clones, and not every one. Of approximately 97,000 clones in the sample, approximately 85% were seen once. The sample comprised peripheral blood. The receptor set was obtained from a man in his forties with active or convalescent COVID-19. Both conserved end residues are part of each CDR3. Fields, in order: clone size, CDR3 length, J gene, D gene, V gene, CDR3 protein, CDR3 DNA. The D gene is left open where the match is weak. Size is stated for part of the rows, as once, few or many counts, or as a class when the clone is expanded.

NA | 15 | TRBJ1-1 | NA | TRBV7-9 | CASSPDTFSNTEAFF | TGTGCCAGCAGCCCAGACACTTTTTCGAACACTGAAGCTTTCTTT
NA | 11 | TRBJ2-7 | NA | TRBV20-1 | CSAQDTYEQYF | TGCAGTGCTCAGGACACCTACGAGCAGTACTTC
NA | 14 | TRBJ2-3 | NA | TRBV14 | CASSPGLYTDTQYF | TGTGCCAGCAGCCCTGGACTATACACAGATACGCAGTATTTT
once | 16 | TRBJ1-4 | TRBD1 | TRBV5-5 | CASSWGAGQGSEKLFF | TGTGCCAGCAGCTGGGGGGCCGGACAGGGGAGTGAAAAACTGTTTTTT
NA | 14 | TRBJ2-7 | NA | TRBV14 | CASSHRGELSEQYF | TGTGCCAGCAGCCACAGGGGGGAACTCTCCGAGCAGTACTTC
NA | 14 | TRBJ2-3 | NA | TRBV6-5 | CASSYGGLTDTQYF | TGTGCCAGCAGTTACGGCGGATTAACAGATACGCAGTATTTT
NA | 13 | TRBJ2-2 | TRBD1 | TRBV3-1/TRBV3-2 | CASSGDRARELFF | TGTGCCAGCAGCGGTGACAGGGCCCGGGAGCTGTTTTTT
NA | 15 | TRBJ2-3 | TRBD2 | TRBV5-1 | CASSLSGGGTDTQYF | TGCGCCAGCAGCTTGAGCGGGGGGGGGACAGATACGCAGTATTTT
few | 15 | TRBJ2-7 | NA | TRBV2 | CASRYRDSGTYEQYF | TGTGCCAGCAGGTATCGGGACTCGGGTACCTACGAGCAGTACTTC
NA | 15 | TRBJ2-7 | NA | TRBV10-2 | CASSGQGLTSYEQYF | TGCGCCAGCTCCGGCCAGGGGCTAACCTCCTACGAGCAGTACTTC
NA | 11 | TRBJ2-7 | NA | TRBV2 | CASSPTGEQYF | TGTGCCAGCAGTCCTACAGGCGAGCAGTACTTC
NA | 19 | TRBJ2-3 | TRBD2 | TRBV5-1 | CASSPTSGGARVNSDTQYF | TGCGCCAGCAGCCCAACTAGCGGGGGGGCCCGTGTCAACTCAGATACGCAGTATTTT
NA | 13 | TRBJ2-1 | NA | TRBV29-1 | CSVESRDTDEQFF | TGCAGCGTTGAAAGCCGGGACACGGATGAGCAGTTCTTC
NA | 11 | TRBJ2-7 | NA | TRBV27 | CASTFTRPSSF | TGTGCCAGCACCTTTACCCGCCCTTCGAGTTTC
NA | 15 | TRBJ1-1 | TRBD1 | TRBV3-1/TRBV3-2 | CASSLPGQGNTEAFF | TGTGCCAGCAGCCTCCCGGGACAGGGGAACACTGAAGCTTTCTTT
NA | 16 | TRBJ1-4 | TRBD1 | TRBV6-5 | CASSYTLTGGQEKLFF | TGTGCCAGCAGTTACACATTGACAGGGGGCCAAGAAAAACTGTTTTTT
NA | 14 | TRBJ2-7 | TRBD1 | TRBV6-5 | CASSSKQGAYEQYF | TGTGCCAGCAGTTCCAAACAGGGGGCCTACGAGCAGTACTTC
once | 14 | TRBJ1-4 | NA | TRBV29-1 | CSVTTPREGEKLFF | TGCAGCGTCACAACCCCCAGGGAGGGAGAAAAACTGTTTTTT
NA | 16 | TRBJ1-3 | NA | TRBV2 | CASSSGLPGAGNTIYF | TGTGCCAGCAGTTCGGGACTTCCCGGGGCTGGAAACACCATATATTTT
NA | 15 | TRBJ1-6 | NA | TRBV5-4 | CASSLAGTHNSPLHF | TGTGCCAGCAGCTTGGCGGGGACACACAATTCACCCCTCCACTTT
NA | 13 | TRBJ1-3 | NA | TRBV4-3 | CASSQDKGDTIYF | TGCGCCAGCAGCCAAGATAAGGGGGACACCATATATTTT
many | 14 | TRBJ2-5 | NA | TRBV7-9 | CASSPEGYGETQYF | TGTGCCAGCAGCCCGGAGGGGTACGGAGAGACCCAGTACTTC
NA | 15 | TRBJ1-4 | TRBD1 | TRBV6-5 | CASSPRSGQGGKLFF | TGTGCCAGCAGTCCCCGGTCGGGACAGGGGGGGAAACTGTTTTTT
NA | 14 | TRBJ1-5 | NA | TRBV9 | CASSAGFADQPQHF | TGTGCCAGCAGCGCAGGGTTCGCGGATCAGCCCCAGCATTTT
NA | 18 | TRBJ1-2 | TRBD1 | TRBV12-5 | CASGFYLGTGATNYGYTF | TGTGCTAGTGGTTTTTATCTCGGGACAGGCGCTACTAACTATGGCTACACCTTC
NA | 13 | TRBJ1-2 | NA | TRBV5-1 | CASSLVQGRGYTF | TGCGCCAGCAGCTTGGTGCAGGGGCGGGGGTACACCTTC
NA | 14 | TRBJ1-4 | NA | TRBV27 | CASSSTATGGKLFF | TGTGCCAGCAGTTCCACAGCAACGGGGGGAAAACTGTTTTTT
NA | 12 | TRBJ2-7 | TRBD1 | TRBV11-1 | CASSGTVYEQYF | TGTGCCAGCAGCGGGACAGTTTACGAGCAGTACTTC
NA | 12 | TRBJ2-2 | NA | TRBV9 | CASSPMGRELFF | TGTGCCAGCAGCCCGATGGGCCGGGAGCTGTTTTTT
NA | 13 | TRBJ1-1 | NA | TRBV7-2 | CASSFPGNTEAFF | TGTGCCAGCAGCTTTCCGGGAAACACTGAAGCTTTCTTT
few | 15 | TRBJ1-6 | NA | TRBV19 | CASTAAGVYNSPLHF | TGTGCCAGTACCGCCGCAGGGGTCTATAATTCACCCCTCCACTTT
once | 16 | TRBJ2-7 | NA | TRBV6-1 | CASSEAGGTKPYEQYF | TGTGCCAGCAGTGAAGCGGGGGGAACAAAGCCCTACGAGCAGTACTTC
NA | 13 | TRBJ2-7 | TRBD1 | TRBV6-5 | CAHKSGQGGEQYF | TGTGCCCACAAATCGGGACAGGGCGGCGAGCAGTACTTC
NA | 16 | TRBJ2-3 | TRBD1 | TRBV9 | CASSWAGTGGGDTQYF | TGTGCCAGCAGCTGGGCCGGGACAGGGGGTGGAGATACGCAGTATTTT
NA | 15 | TRBJ2-4 | NA | TRBV5-4 | CASSLEGDRKNIQYF | TGTGCCAGCAGCTTGGAGGGGGACCGCAAAAACATTCAGTACTTC
NA | 15 | TRBJ1-5 | NA | TRBV21-1 | CASSIGTGVNQPQHF | TGTGCCAGCAGCATAGGGACAGGGGTCAATCAGCCCCAGCATTTT
NA | 17 | TRBJ2-3 | TRBD2 | TRBV7-9 | CASSLQGLAGGPDTQYF | TGTGCCAGCAGCTTACAAGGACTAGCGGGGGGTCCAGATACGCAGTATTTT
NA | 14 | TRBJ1-2 | TRBD1 | TRBV6-5 | CASSFRTGHYGYTF | TGTGCCAGCAGTTTTCGGACAGGGCATTATGGCTACACCTTC
once | 15 | TRBJ2-7 | TRBD1 | TRBV19 | CASSIVWTGAYEQYF | TGTGCCAGTAGTATAGTTTGGACAGGGGCCTACGAGCAGTACTTC
few | 16 | TRBJ2-7 | NA | TRBV5-6 | CASSRGLFEGAYEQYF | TGTGCCAGCAGCAGGGGCTTATTTGAGGGGGCCTACGAGCAGTACTTC
NA | 13 | TRBJ1-1 | NA | TRBV10-1 | CASSQTGDTEAFF | TGCGCCAGCAGCCAAACGGGTGACACTGAAGCTTTCTTT
NA | 15 | TRBJ1-2 | NA | TRBV6-5 | CASSYSTRQIYGYTF | TGTGCCAGCAGTTACTCGACCAGACAGATCTATGGCTACACCTTC
NA | 16 | TRBJ1-5 | TRBD1 | TRBV27 | CASSSWTGGNNQPQHF | TGTGCCAGCAGTTCCTGGACAGGGGGAAACAATCAGCCCCAGCATTTT
NA | 13 | TRBJ1-1 | NA | TRBV29-1 | CSVTQGGSTEAFF | TGCAGCGTGACACAGGGAGGGAGCACTGAAGCTTTCTTT
NA | 11 | TRBJ2-1 | NA | TRBV2 | CASRIYNEQFF | TGTGCCAGCAGAATATACAATGAGCAGTTCTTC
NA | 12 | TRBJ1-1 | NA | TRBV19 | CARDSSNTEAFF | TGTGCCAGGGACAGTTCGAACACTGAAGCTTTCTTT
few | 14 | TRBJ2-2 | NA | TRBV24-1 | CATSDPTRPGELFF | TGTGCCACCAGTGACCCCACTAGGCCCGGGGAGCTGTTTTTT
NA | 14 | TRBJ1-5 | TRBD1 | TRBV30 | CACSTGNYNQPQHF | TGTGCCTGCTCGACAGGGAACTACAATCAGCCCCAGCATTTT
NA | 17 | TRBJ2-3 | TRBD2 | TRBV15 | CATSRVPGLAVTDTQYF | TGTGCCACCAGCAGAGTACCGGGACTAGCGGTAACAGATACGCAGTATTTT
NA | 14 | TRBJ2-4 | NA | TRBV7-2 | CASSVLGAKNIQYF | TGTGCCAGCAGCGTCCTGGGCGCCAAAAACATTCAGTACTTC
NA | 13 | TRBJ2-5 | NA | TRBV10-2 | CASSRQNQETQYF | TGCGCCAGCAGTCGACAGAACCAAGAGACCCAGTACTTC
NA | 17 | TRBJ2-3 | TRBD2 | TRBV3-1/TRBV3-2 | CASSLRLAGGRTDTQYF | TGTGCCAGCAGCCTCCGACTAGCGGGGGGACGCACAGATACGCAGTATTTT
NA | 12 | TRBJ2-5 | NA | TRBV3-1/TRBV3-2 | CASSQYEETQYF | TGTGCCAGCAGCCAGTATGAAGAGACCCAGTACTTC
few | 13 | TRBJ2-5 | NA | TRBV18 | CASSVGSVETQYF | TGTGCCAGCTCAGTCGGGAGTGTGGAGACCCAGTACTTC
NA | 19 | TRBJ1-5 | NA | TRBV6-6 | CASSPSTADSFHSNQPQHF | TGTGCCAGCAGTCCCTCTACCGCGGACAGTTTTCATAGCAATCAGCCCCAGCATTTT